This T cell receptor (beta chain) was identified during a study of molecular identifiers for immune sequencing clone quantification. General study points: In CMV-specific effectors, clones above 20 copies held over 98% of molecules; naive, under 1%.

MiXCR, run by TCRdb on the PCR reads, gives a single entry per CDR3 protein. The table records about half a million distinct CDR3 sequences, 25% of them present only once. Libraries of naive CD8 T cells were made from roughly 20,000 to 1,000,000 sorted cells. They used 10%, 30% or 50% RNA. There are 13 residues in the CDR3. Looked up from germline, CDR1 is SEHNR and CDR2 is FQNEAQ (reference sequence). This clonotype was seen only a few times. No antigen is known for it. A junction end diverges from the germline sequence, so it may reflect a read error. This receptor was identified in a human donor in good health. Some libraries in this study had Jurkat cell RNA spiked in. Sequenced input: naive CD8+ T cells from blood, with Jurkat cell RNA spiked in. Sample subset: FACS-sorted CD8+CD4-CCR7+CD45RA+ naive T cells. The gene calls are TRBV7-9 and TRBJ2-7, with D uncertain. CDR3 protein: CGSSLSAGYEQYF. CDR3 coding DNA: TGTGGCAGCAGCTTGTCGGCTGGCTACGAGCAGTACTTC.